This T cell receptor (beta chain) was retrieved from a study of blood T cell repertoires in COVID-19. This CDR3 is 14 amino acids long. V lost 6 bases to trimming and J lost 0 bases, with 9 bases between them. In germline, CDR1 is MNHEY, CDR2 SVGAGI. Authors' processing steps: Amplification of reference gene primers provided the estimated nucleated cell counts. Profiling relied on immunoSEQ multiplex PCR, and the TCRdb table lists in-frame clones only, not all of them. From that table come the V and J calls and clone size; the DNA was used to work out D and trimming. The sample yields under 300,000 clones, approximately 85% seen once.

The chain is built from TRBV6-5 and TRBJ2-1, with D perhaps matching TRBD2 (5 bases). The sample taken for sequencing was peripheral blood. The sequence was obtained from a woman between 70 and 85 years old with acute or convalescent COVID-19. The DNA for the CDR3 is TGTGCCAGCAGGATAACTAGCTCCTACAATGAGCAGTTCTTC. This translates into CASRITSSYNEQFF.